A selection of T cell receptor beta chains follows, all from one sample in a study of T cells in narcolepsy. The data were produced by immunoSEQ multiplex PCR, yet TCRdb's version contains in-frame clones alone and is incomplete. The sample carries 25,000 to 35,000 clones, 83% recorded once. The sample consisted of memory (CD45RA-) CD4+ T cells from blood. These receptors all come from a human donor in good health. CDR3s include the opening cysteine and the closing phenylalanine or tryptophan. The D gene is left open where the match is weak. Part of the rows lack a size; the others show once, few, many or a class for expanded clones.

v_call: TRBV12-5; j_call: TRBJ2-2; clone_size: few; d_call: NA; cdr3_length: 15; cdr3_aa: CASALLAGNTGELFF; cdr3_nt: TGTGCTAGTGCCCTTCTGGCGGGTAACACCGGGGAGCTGTTTTTT
v_call: TRBV9; j_call: TRBJ1-2; clone_size: NA; d_call: NA; cdr3_length: 15; cdr3_aa: CASSPSRGLGYGYTF; cdr3_nt: TGTGCCAGCAGCCCCAGCAGGGGCTTGGGGTATGGCTACACCTTC
v_call: TRBV11-1; j_call: TRBJ2-1; clone_size: NA; d_call: NA; cdr3_length: 14; cdr3_aa: CASSLVRNYNEQFF; cdr3_nt: TGTGCCAGCAGCTTAGTCAGAAATTACAATGAGCAGTTCTTC
v_call: TRBV29-1; j_call: TRBJ1-1; clone_size: NA; d_call: NA; cdr3_length: 14; cdr3_aa: CSVASTGIVTEAFF; cdr3_nt: TGCAGCGTTGCCAGTACAGGGATAGTAACTGAAGCTTTCTTT
v_call: TRBV18; j_call: TRBJ2-1; clone_size: NA; d_call: NA; cdr3_length: 15; cdr3_aa: CASSPIQSSYNEQFF; cdr3_nt: TGTGCCAGCTCACCTATACAGAGCTCCTACAATGAGCAGTTCTTC
v_call: TRBV28; j_call: TRBJ1-1; clone_size: NA; d_call: NA; cdr3_length: 12; cdr3_aa: CASRTVNTEAFF; cdr3_nt: TGTGCCAGCAGGACAGTGAACACTGAAGCTTTCTTT
v_call: TRBV5-6; j_call: TRBJ2-5; clone_size: NA; d_call: NA; cdr3_length: 13; cdr3_aa: CASSQDSQETQYF; cdr3_nt: TGTGCCAGCAGCCAGGACTCCCAAGAGACCCAGTACTTC
v_call: TRBV2; j_call: TRBJ2-1; clone_size: few; d_call: NA; cdr3_length: 12; cdr3_aa: CASNKEGDEQFF; cdr3_nt: TGTGCCAGCAACAAAGAAGGGGATGAGCAGTTCTTC
v_call: TRBV4-3; j_call: TRBJ2-3; clone_size: once; d_call: NA; cdr3_length: 14; cdr3_aa: CASSQALTTDTQYF; cdr3_nt: TGCGCCAGCAGCCAAGCCTTGACTACCGATACGCAGTATTTT
v_call: TRBV13; j_call: TRBJ1-1; clone_size: NA; d_call: NA; cdr3_length: 13; cdr3_aa: CASSPRADTEAFF; cdr3_nt: TGTGCCAGCAGCCCGAGGGCCGACACTGAAGCTTTCTTT
v_call: TRBV7-9; j_call: TRBJ2-7; clone_size: NA; d_call: NA; cdr3_length: 13; cdr3_aa: CASSLDPRGEQYF; cdr3_nt: TGTGCCAGCAGCTTAGACCCTCGGGGGGAGCAGTACTTC
v_call: TRBV27; j_call: TRBJ1-1; clone_size: NA; d_call: NA; cdr3_length: 13; cdr3_aa: CASRTVRNTEAFF; cdr3_nt: TGTGCCAGCAGGACCGTTAGAAACACTGAAGCTTTCTTT
v_call: TRBV4-1; j_call: TRBJ1-6; clone_size: NA; d_call: NA; cdr3_length: 17; cdr3_aa: CASSQERDISYNSPLHF; cdr3_nt: TGCGCCAGCAGCCAAGAACGGGACATCTCCTATAATTCACCCCTCCACTTT
v_call: TRBV14; j_call: TRBJ1-1; clone_size: NA; d_call: NA; cdr3_length: 16; cdr3_aa: CASSQLVGEVNTEAFF; cdr3_nt: TGTGCCAGCAGCCAACTGGTAGGGGAAGTGAACACTGAAGCTTTCTTT
v_call: TRBV7-9; j_call: TRBJ2-3; clone_size: NA; d_call: TRBD1; cdr3_length: 15; cdr3_aa: CASSLPRRQGNTQYF; cdr3_nt: TGTGCCAGCAGCTTACCTAGGCGACAGGGAAATACGCAGTATTTT
v_call: TRBV5-1; j_call: TRBJ2-2; clone_size: few; d_call: TRBD1; cdr3_length: 18; cdr3_aa: CASSLALWTGTNTGELFF; cdr3_nt: TGCGCCAGCAGCTTGGCCCTTTGGACAGGGACGAACACCGGGGAGCTGTTTTTT
v_call: TRBV7-2; j_call: TRBJ2-2; clone_size: NA; d_call: NA; cdr3_length: 12; cdr3_aa: CASSGAPGELFF; cdr3_nt: TGTGCCAGCAGCGGGGCCCCCGGGGAGCTGTTTTTT
v_call: TRBV19; j_call: TRBJ2-7; clone_size: NA; d_call: NA; cdr3_length: 14; cdr3_aa: CATSSVLSTYEQYF; cdr3_nt: TGTGCCACTTCTAGCGTACTTTCGACATACGAGCAGTACTTC
v_call: TRBV30; j_call: TRBJ1-2; clone_size: NA; d_call: TRBD1; cdr3_length: 19; cdr3_aa: CAWSVPRGGGGPSRYGYTF; cdr3_nt: TGTGCCTGGAGTGTACCACGGGGGGGAGGGGGCCCCTCGCGTTATGGCTACACCTTC
v_call: TRBV28; j_call: TRBJ1-1; clone_size: NA; d_call: NA; cdr3_length: 11; cdr3_aa: CASSEKVEAFF; cdr3_nt: TGTGCCAGCAGCGAGAAAGTGGAAGCTTTCTTT
v_call: TRBV11-3; j_call: TRBJ2-1; clone_size: few; d_call: TRBD1; cdr3_length: 13; cdr3_aa: CASRGQGSNEQFF; cdr3_nt: TGTGCCAGCAGGGGACAGGGGTCCAATGAGCAGTTCTTC
v_call: TRBV28; j_call: TRBJ1-2; clone_size: NA; d_call: NA; cdr3_length: 14; cdr3_aa: CASYTVGQNYGYTF; cdr3_nt: TGTGCCAGCTATACTGTAGGACAGAACTATGGCTACACCTTC
v_call: TRBV2; j_call: TRBJ2-1; clone_size: NA; d_call: TRBD2; cdr3_length: 14; cdr3_aa: CASSETLAGNEQFF; cdr3_nt: TGTGCCAGCAGTGAAACTCTAGCGGGGAATGAGCAGTTCTTC
v_call: TRBV2; j_call: TRBJ2-2; clone_size: NA; d_call: NA; cdr3_length: 15; cdr3_aa: CASTRVATNTGELFF; cdr3_nt: TGTGCCAGCACTAGGGTTGCCACGAACACCGGGGAGCTGTTTTTT
v_call: TRBV28; j_call: TRBJ2-4; clone_size: NA; d_call: NA; cdr3_length: 14; cdr3_aa: CASSGGGIKNIQYF; cdr3_nt: TGTGCCAGCAGTGGTGGGGGGATCAAAAACATTCAGTACTTC
v_call: TRBV6-5; j_call: TRBJ1-2; clone_size: NA; d_call: NA; cdr3_length: 15; cdr3_aa: CASRPYRQANYGYTF; cdr3_nt: TGTGCCAGCAGACCCTACCGACAGGCTAACTATGGCTACACCTTC
v_call: TRBV28; j_call: TRBJ1-2; clone_size: NA; d_call: NA; cdr3_length: 14; cdr3_aa: CASSGALLGYGYTF; cdr3_nt: TGTGCCAGCAGTGGGGCTCTCTTGGGTTATGGCTACACCTTC
v_call: TRBV28; j_call: TRBJ1-1; clone_size: NA; d_call: NA; cdr3_length: 14; cdr3_aa: CASSLHRTNTEAFF; cdr3_nt: TGTGCCAGCAGTTTACACAGGACGAACACTGAAGCTTTCTTT
v_call: TRBV7-2; j_call: TRBJ1-5; clone_size: NA; d_call: NA; cdr3_length: 13; cdr3_aa: CASSPGGPQPQHF; cdr3_nt: TGTGCCAGCAGCCCAGGAGGGCCCCAGCCCCAGCATTTT
v_call: TRBV7-9; j_call: TRBJ2-1; clone_size: NA; d_call: NA; cdr3_length: 15; cdr3_aa: CASSLEGTARSEQFF; cdr3_nt: TGTGCCAGCAGCTTAGAAGGGACGGCCCGCAGTGAGCAGTTCTTC
v_call: TRBV7-6; j_call: TRBJ2-5; clone_size: NA; d_call: TRBD2; cdr3_length: 15; cdr3_aa: CASSIFSGKQETQYF; cdr3_nt: TGTGCCAGCAGCATCTTTAGCGGGAAACAAGAGACCCAGTACTTC
v_call: TRBV9; j_call: TRBJ1-1; clone_size: once; d_call: NA; cdr3_length: 13; cdr3_aa: CASSPRGMAEAFF; cdr3_nt: TGTGCCAGCAGCCCCAGAGGGATGGCTGAAGCTTTCTTT
v_call: TRBV27; j_call: TRBJ2-7; clone_size: NA; d_call: TRBD1; cdr3_length: 16; cdr3_aa: CASRFLPGQGDSKQYF; cdr3_nt: TGTGCCAGCAGATTTCTCCCCGGACAGGGGGACTCAAAGCAGTACTTC
v_call: TRBV5-4; j_call: TRBJ2-3; clone_size: NA; d_call: TRBD1; cdr3_length: 16; cdr3_aa: CASSSRNRGPTDTQYF; cdr3_nt: TGTGCCAGCAGCTCACGGAACAGGGGGCCCACAGATACGCAGTATTTT
v_call: TRBV2; j_call: TRBJ1-3; clone_size: NA; d_call: NA; cdr3_length: 14; cdr3_aa: CASSPRTSGNTIYF; cdr3_nt: TGTGCCAGCAGTCCCCGTACCTCTGGAAACACCATATATTTT
v_call: TRBV28; j_call: TRBJ1-5; clone_size: NA; d_call: NA; cdr3_length: 15; cdr3_aa: CASSFPGAGNQPQHF; cdr3_nt: TGTGCCAGCAGTTTTCCCGGGGCTGGCAATCAGCCCCAGCATTTT
v_call: TRBV18; j_call: TRBJ1-1; clone_size: NA; d_call: NA; cdr3_length: 13; cdr3_aa: CASSPGSWGEAFF; cdr3_nt: TGTGCCAGCTCACCGGGCTCATGGGGTGAAGCTTTCTTT
v_call: TRBV5-4; j_call: TRBJ1-2; clone_size: NA; d_call: TRBD1; cdr3_length: 14; cdr3_aa: CASSLDRGLNGYTF; cdr3_nt: TGTGCCAGCAGCTTGGACAGGGGATTGAACGGCTACACCTTC
v_call: TRBV15; j_call: TRBJ2-2; clone_size: NA; d_call: NA; cdr3_length: 16; cdr3_aa: CATSRVPGPNTGELFF; cdr3_nt: TGTGCCACCAGCAGAGTTCCGGGACCCAACACCGGGGAGCTGTTTTTT
v_call: TRBV7-2; j_call: TRBJ1-4; clone_size: NA; d_call: TRBD1; cdr3_length: 15; cdr3_aa: CASSLRTGWDEKLFF; cdr3_nt: TGTGCCAGCAGCTTAAGGACAGGGTGGGACGAAAAACTGTTTTTT
v_call: TRBV6-1; j_call: TRBJ1-5; clone_size: NA; d_call: NA; cdr3_length: 19; cdr3_aa: CASSAAQGSSYNSNQPQHF; cdr3_nt: TGTGCCAGCAGTGCCGCACAGGGTTCGTCTTACAATAGCAATCAGCCCCAGCATTTT
v_call: TRBV5-1; j_call: TRBJ2-1; clone_size: NA; d_call: TRBD1; cdr3_length: 15; cdr3_aa: CASSLTTGGWDEQFF; cdr3_nt: TGCGCCAGCAGCTTGACGACAGGGGGCTGGGATGAGCAGTTCTTC
v_call: TRBV7-2; j_call: TRBJ1-1; clone_size: few; d_call: NA; cdr3_length: 13; cdr3_aa: CASTPVGHTEAFF; cdr3_nt: TGTGCCAGCACCCCGGTTGGGCACACTGAAGCTTTCTTT
v_call: TRBV6-1; j_call: TRBJ1-6; clone_size: NA; d_call: NA; cdr3_length: 13; cdr3_aa: CASSERTDSPLHF; cdr3_nt: TGTGCCAGCAGCGAAAGGACAGATTCACCCCTCCACTTT
v_call: TRBV19; j_call: TRBJ1-5; clone_size: NA; d_call: NA; cdr3_length: 15; cdr3_aa: CASSIGWGPNQPQHF; cdr3_nt: TGTGCCAGTAGTATTGGGTGGGGCCCCAATCAGCCCCAGCATTTT
v_call: TRBV15; j_call: TRBJ2-2; clone_size: NA; d_call: NA; cdr3_length: 15; cdr3_aa: CATSRGPRDTGELFF; cdr3_nt: TGTGCCACCAGCAGAGGACCCAGGGACACCGGGGAGCTGTTTTTT
v_call: TRBV5-1; j_call: TRBJ1-5; clone_size: NA; d_call: NA; cdr3_length: 11; cdr3_aa: CASLGTFTQHF; cdr3_nt: TGCGCCAGCCTTGGGACGTTTACCCAGCATTTT
v_call: TRBV7-2; j_call: TRBJ1-2; clone_size: NA; d_call: NA; cdr3_length: 15; cdr3_aa: CASSLARGVSYGYTF; cdr3_nt: TGTGCCAGCAGCTTAGCTAGGGGGGTTTCCTATGGCTACACCTTC
v_call: TRBV5-1; j_call: TRBJ2-2; clone_size: NA; d_call: NA; cdr3_length: 15; cdr3_aa: CASSYRGGETGELFF; cdr3_nt: TGCGCCAGCAGCTACAGGGGAGGTGAGACCGGGGAGCTGTTTTTT
v_call: TRBV28; j_call: TRBJ1-5; clone_size: NA; d_call: NA; cdr3_length: 12; cdr3_aa: CASSLVYQPQHF; cdr3_nt: TGTGCCAGCAGTTTAGTCTATCAGCCCCAGCATTTT
v_call: TRBV19; j_call: TRBJ1-5; clone_size: few; d_call: TRBD1; cdr3_length: 16; cdr3_aa: CASSTPTGGYNQPQHF; cdr3_nt: TGTGCCAGTAGTACTCCGACAGGGGGCTACAATCAGCCCCAGCATTTT
v_call: TRBV5-1; j_call: TRBJ2-3; clone_size: NA; d_call: NA; cdr3_length: 15; cdr3_aa: CASSLDRSSTDTQYF; cdr3_nt: TGCGCCAGCAGCTTGGACAGGTCTAGCACAGATACGCAGTATTTT
v_call: TRBV6-6; j_call: TRBJ1-2; clone_size: few; d_call: TRBD1; cdr3_length: 13; cdr3_aa: CASRVQQGESYTF; cdr3_nt: TGTGCCAGCAGAGTCCAACAGGGGGAAAGCTACACCTTC
v_call: TRBV30; j_call: TRBJ1-2; clone_size: few; d_call: NA; cdr3_length: 12; cdr3_aa: CAWTTWGYGYTF; cdr3_nt: TGTGCCTGGACGACATGGGGTTATGGCTACACCTTC
v_call: TRBV23-1; j_call: TRBJ1-2; clone_size: NA; d_call: TRBD1; cdr3_length: 17; cdr3_aa: CASTTEGQGGEGDGYTF; cdr3_nt: TGCGCCAGCACCACAGAGGGACAGGGAGGAGAGGGAGATGGCTACACCTTC